This T cell receptor (beta chain) was identified in a study of T cells after yellow fever vaccination. Study-level findings and limits: Across the CD4 and CD8 compartments, a small share of clonotypes was present in both.

The CDR3 has 13 residues. The V and J ends lost 1 base and 5 bases respectively, with 9 bases between them. Generation of TCR cDNA used 5'RACE template switching (which added a universal primer site and UMIs). TCRdb redid the calling of the 5' RACE reads with MiXCR, one entry per CDR3 protein. The sample carries 110,000 to 150,000 distinct CDR3 sequences, under 7% recorded once. This clonotype was counted at least ten times. What it binds is unknown. The starting material was CD4+ T cells sorted from PBMCs, obtained 10 days after the yellow fever booster vaccination. The gene calls are TRBV12-3 or TRBV12-4 and TRBJ2-7; D call uncertain. The receptor's source is a man aged 25 to 40 who received the YFV17D yellow fever vaccine. The CDR3 protein is CASSLGESNEQYF. The CDR3 DNA sequence: TGTGCCAGCAGTTTAGGGGAATCGAACGAGCAGTACTTC.